This T cell receptor beta chain was captured by sequencing in a study of cytomegalovirus exposure and HLA in healthy donors listed by TCRdb under 2017. In the study overall: The 700 or so repertoires of the first cohort and the 110 or so validation repertoires were produced on the same platform, according to a later analysis. The study aimed to test whether signatures of past pathogen exposure could be identified by cataloging public T cell receptors. A separate validation cohort of approximately 130 different subjects was used in addition to the roughly 720-subject first cohort. High-throughput TCR immunosequencing, statistical association of individual TCRs with disease status, and machine learning were combined to predict cytomegalovirus infection status. The paper as a whole reports these results and caveats: The validation cohort had no HLA typing available for a later analysis, so co-occurrence within that cohort was assessed over all 110 or so repertoires. The classifier was reported to diagnose cytomegalovirus status with high specificity and sensitivity in both the original and validation cohorts. In vitro tests confirmed that a few of the cytomegalovirus-associated TCR beta chains recognize cytomegalovirus antigens. Most TCR sequences were seen in very few donors, while some public TCRs were found in many individuals. The study gave a list of some 150 TCR beta chains associated with cytomegalovirus. Subsequent analysis determined that TCRs grouped into clusters in the first cohort also showed a tendency toward co-occurrence across the 130 or so validation repertoires, and 94% of cluster scores exceeded 0. It was suggested by the authors that the approach could potentially be generalized to other disease states and immunological phenotypes.

The donors were included in the validation cohort of 120 subjects, a group kept apart from the approximately 700-subject first cohort. Library method: the immunoSEQ multiplex PCR assay. The original methods were these. A statistical classification framework was built for diagnosing cytomegalovirus status from the catalog of TCR beta chain sequences. TCRdb took this table from immuneACCESS and kept in-frame rearrangements with V and J called. Such tables lack part of the clones; where checked against another copy, unresolved V genes explain under half of the gap, and the rest is unexplained. The V and J calls and clone size are taken from that table; D and trimming were inferred from the DNA. The sample profile shows under 95,000 clones; approximately 90% of them were found once. Approximately 2.2% of the sample belongs to the ten largest clones. As to this clone: Its antigen is not yet known. The input lacks base qualities; no much larger clone sits a single base away.

The TCR originated in a man aged 25 to 40 in good health and CMV-seronegative. The sample consisted of PBMCs.

The bases read TGTGCCAGCAGCTCTCCCGGGTATAATTCACCCCTCCACTTT. Its product reads: CASSSPGYNSPLHF. The sequence links TRBV27 to TRBJ1-6, with the D gene uncertain. V is shortened by 6 bases, J by 4 bases, and the region joining them spans 10 bases. The CDR3 contains 14 residues, cysteine and phenylalanine counted. Only CDR3 DNA remains: 42 bases, in frame from the first base. Looking up the germline V gene (reference sequence) yields CDR1 MNHEY and CDR2 SMNVEV.